This T cell receptor (beta chain) was recorded in a study of OX40 agonist ivuxolimab in advanced cancers. Study as a whole: Three patients, one with hepatocellular carcinoma and two with cutaneous melanoma, responded partially.

Sequencing used immunoSEQ multiplex PCR; TCRdb keeps in-frame clones, though not all of them. This table holds 70,000 or so clones, nearly 90% found once. This clone was seen just once. The antigen is undetermined. Study findings and constraints: Undetermined was the antigen specificity of the expanded peripheral T cells.

Material: CD4+ or CD8+ T cells sorted from blood, obtained in a trial of the OX40 agonist ivuxolimab. The sequence was obtained from an adult with an advanced solid tumor such as melanoma, head and neck, liver or kidney cancer.

CDR3 region: CASSRQLRWDNEQFF. The CDR3 DNA sequence: TGTGCCAGTAGTCGACAGCTCCGGTGGGACAATGAGCAGTTCTTC. V is TRBV19 and J is TRBJ2-1; D might be TRBD1 (5 bases). CDR3 length equals 15 residues. Germline CDR1 is LNHDA and CDR2 is SQIVND (reference sequence). The V end was cut by 5 bases, the J end by 5 bases, with 16 bases between.